This TCR beta chain was recovered during a study of vaccination effects on CD4 cells after COVID-19. V lost 4 bases to trimming and J lost 11 bases; unmatched junction nucleotides: 9. Looked up from germline, CDR1 is WNHNN and CDR2 is SYGVQD (reference sequence). The CDR3 spans 13 residues. After expansion with viral peptide pools in the ViraFEST assay, antigen-specific CD4+ T cells were sequenced. Researchers isolated CD4+ T cells once around 11 days of culture had elapsed. Study-level points and caveats: Long after vaccination, the clones induced by infection and by vaccine shrank markedly in size. Only a few convalescent patients and no early post-infection timepoints featured in the study.

Assay: immunoSEQ multiplex PCR; the TCRdb copy retains only in-frame clones and omits some. The sample holds 50,000 to 75,000 clones, about four fifths seen once. This clone was observed a few times. The antigen remains undetermined. The starting material was CD4+ T cells from PBMCs cultured with HCoV-229E spike peptides, obtained before COVID-19 vaccination. This clonotype was obtained from a human donor who received a COVID-19 vaccine. V usage is TRBV10-1 and J usage is TRBJ1-1; 8 bases match TRBD1. DNA for the CDR3: TGCGCCAGCAGTGCCGGACAGGGTTTGAGGGCTTTCTTT. Amino acids: CASSAGQGLRAFF.